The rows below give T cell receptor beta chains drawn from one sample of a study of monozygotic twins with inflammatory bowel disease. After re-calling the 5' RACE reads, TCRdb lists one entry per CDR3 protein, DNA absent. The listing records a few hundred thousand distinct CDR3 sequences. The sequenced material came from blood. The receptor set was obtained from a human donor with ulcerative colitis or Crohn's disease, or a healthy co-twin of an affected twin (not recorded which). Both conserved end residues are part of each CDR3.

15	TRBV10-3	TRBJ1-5	CAISESGGGNQPQHF
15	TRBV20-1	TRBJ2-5	CSARLAGADQETQYF
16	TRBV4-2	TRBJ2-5	CASSRAQTGVEETQYF
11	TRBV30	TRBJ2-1	CAWSPGYEQFF
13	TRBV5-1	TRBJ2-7	CASSTPSGIEQYF
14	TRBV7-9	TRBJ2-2	CAALSTANTGELFF
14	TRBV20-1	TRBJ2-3	CSALLPRGADTQYF
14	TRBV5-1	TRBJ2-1	CASSLPKGAGEQFF
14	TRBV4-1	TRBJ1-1	CASSQVGLITEAFF
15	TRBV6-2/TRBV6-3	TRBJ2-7	CASSYSARGFDEQYF
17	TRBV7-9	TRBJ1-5	CASSFSTSAPNNQPQHF
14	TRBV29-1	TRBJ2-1	CSVHGPYSYNEQFF
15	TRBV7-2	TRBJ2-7	CASSSGWGRGNEQYF
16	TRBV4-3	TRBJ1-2	CASSPWGGQGGYGYTF
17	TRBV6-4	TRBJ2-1	CASSATSGVSSYNEQFF
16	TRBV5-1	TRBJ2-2	CASSRGDRTYTGELFF
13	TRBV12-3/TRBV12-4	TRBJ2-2	CASTRVNTGELFF
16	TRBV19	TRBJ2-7	CASSRLTGTGTYEQYF
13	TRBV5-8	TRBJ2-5	CASSFRGIETQYF
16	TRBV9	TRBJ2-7	CASSVSYRDRGYEQYF
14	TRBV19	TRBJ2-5	CASSGLAPQETQYF
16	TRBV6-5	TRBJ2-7	CASSYSLAGGYYEQYF
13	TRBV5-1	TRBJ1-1	CASSFIPGDEAFF
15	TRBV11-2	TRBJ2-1	CASTMTGPARNEQFF
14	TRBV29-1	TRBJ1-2	CSGAYSSDNYGYTF
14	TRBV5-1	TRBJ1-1	CASSLLTGGTEAFF
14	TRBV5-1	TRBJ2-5	CASSARTYQETQYF
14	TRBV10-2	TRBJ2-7	CASTGQGGSYEQYF